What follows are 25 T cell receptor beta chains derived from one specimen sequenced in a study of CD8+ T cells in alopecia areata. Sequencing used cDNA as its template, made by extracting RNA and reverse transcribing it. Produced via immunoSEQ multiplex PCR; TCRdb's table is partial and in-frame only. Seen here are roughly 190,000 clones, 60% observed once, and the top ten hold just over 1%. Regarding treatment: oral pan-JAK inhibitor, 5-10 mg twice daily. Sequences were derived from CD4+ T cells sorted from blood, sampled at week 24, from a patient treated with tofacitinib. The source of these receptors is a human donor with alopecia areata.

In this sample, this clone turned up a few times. The CDR3 DNA sequence: TGTGCCAGCAGCCAAGATGCGCAGGGCAATCAGCCCCAGCATTTT. This gives the protein CASSQDAQGNQPQHF. This sequence joins TRBV4-2 and TRBJ1-5, with D hard to call. Germline V gives CDR1 LGHNA, CDR2 YNFKEQ. The V end lost 0 bases, the J end lost 2 bases, and 8 bases lay between the germline ends. CDR3 size: 15 residues.

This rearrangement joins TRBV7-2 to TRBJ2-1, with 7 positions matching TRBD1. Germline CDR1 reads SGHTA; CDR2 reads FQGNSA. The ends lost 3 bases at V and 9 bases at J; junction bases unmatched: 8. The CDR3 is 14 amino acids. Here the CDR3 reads CASSLGQRTGEQFF. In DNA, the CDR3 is TGTGCCAGCAGCTTGGGACAGAGGACGGGTGAGCAGTTCTTC.

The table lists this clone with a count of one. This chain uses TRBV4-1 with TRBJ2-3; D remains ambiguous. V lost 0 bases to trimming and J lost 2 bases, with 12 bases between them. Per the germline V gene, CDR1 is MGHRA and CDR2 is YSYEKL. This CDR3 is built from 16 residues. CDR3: CASSQEFRRYTDTQYF. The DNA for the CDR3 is TGCGCCAGCAGCCAAGAGTTCAGACGCTACACAGATACGCAGTATTTT.

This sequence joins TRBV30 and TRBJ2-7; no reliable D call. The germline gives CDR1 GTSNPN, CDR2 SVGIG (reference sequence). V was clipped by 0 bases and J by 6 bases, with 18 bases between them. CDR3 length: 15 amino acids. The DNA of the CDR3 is TGTGCCTGGAGTGTTTATAACCGTCGCCGCCCCGAGCAGTACTTC. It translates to CAWSVYNRRRPEQYF.

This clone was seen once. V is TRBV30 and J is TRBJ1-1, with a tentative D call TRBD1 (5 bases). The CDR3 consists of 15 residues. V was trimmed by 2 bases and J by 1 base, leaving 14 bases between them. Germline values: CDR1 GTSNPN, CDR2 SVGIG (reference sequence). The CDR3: CAWSPNRDWNTEAFF. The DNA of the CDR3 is TGTGCCTGGAGTCCAAACCGGGACTGGAACACTGAAGCTTTCTTT.

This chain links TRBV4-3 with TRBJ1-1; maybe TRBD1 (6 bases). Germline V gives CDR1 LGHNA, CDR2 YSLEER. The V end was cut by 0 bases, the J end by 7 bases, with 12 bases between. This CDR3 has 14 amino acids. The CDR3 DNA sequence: TGCGCCAGCAGCCAAGATCTGGTAGGGGGTGAAGCTTTCTTT. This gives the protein CASSQDLVGGEAFF.

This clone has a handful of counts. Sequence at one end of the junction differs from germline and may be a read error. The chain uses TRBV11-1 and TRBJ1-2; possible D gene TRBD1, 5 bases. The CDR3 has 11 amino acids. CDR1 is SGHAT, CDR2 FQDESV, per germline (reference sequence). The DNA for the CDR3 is TGTGCCAGCAGCTTAGACCGGGACCTTGTCTTC. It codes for CASSLDRDLVF.

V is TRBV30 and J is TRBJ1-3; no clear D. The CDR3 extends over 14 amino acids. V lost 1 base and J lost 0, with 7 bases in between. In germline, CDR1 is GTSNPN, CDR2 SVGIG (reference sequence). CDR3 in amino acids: CAWSGTFSGNTIYF. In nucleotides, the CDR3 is TGTGCCTGGAGTGGAACGTTCTCTGGAAACACCATATATTTT. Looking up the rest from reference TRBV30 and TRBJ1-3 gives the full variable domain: SQTIHQWPATLVQPVGSPLSLECTVEGTSNPNLYWYRQAAGRGLQLLFYSVGIGQISSEVPQNLSASRPQDRQFILSSKKLLLSDSGFYLCAWSGTFSGNTIYFGEGSWLTVV.

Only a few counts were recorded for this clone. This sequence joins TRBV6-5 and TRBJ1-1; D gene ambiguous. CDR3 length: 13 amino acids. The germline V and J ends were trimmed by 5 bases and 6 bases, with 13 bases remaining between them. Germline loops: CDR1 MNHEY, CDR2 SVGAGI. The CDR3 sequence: CASSVTAVAEAFF. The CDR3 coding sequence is TGTGCCAGCAGTGTGACGGCAGTCGCTGAAGCTTTCTTT.

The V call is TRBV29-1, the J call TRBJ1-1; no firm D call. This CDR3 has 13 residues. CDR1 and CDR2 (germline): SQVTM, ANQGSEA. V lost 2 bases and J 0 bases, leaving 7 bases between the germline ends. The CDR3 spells CSVEPLLNTEAFF. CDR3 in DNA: TGCAGCGTTGAACCCCTATTGAACACTGAAGCTTTCTTT.

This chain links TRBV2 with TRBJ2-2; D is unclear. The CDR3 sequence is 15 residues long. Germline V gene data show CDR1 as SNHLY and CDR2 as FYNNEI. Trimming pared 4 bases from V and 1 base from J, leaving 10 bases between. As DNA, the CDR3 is TGTGCCAGCAGTGGCCACGTGTGGAACACCGGGGAGCTGTTTTTT. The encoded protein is CASSGHVWNTGELFF.

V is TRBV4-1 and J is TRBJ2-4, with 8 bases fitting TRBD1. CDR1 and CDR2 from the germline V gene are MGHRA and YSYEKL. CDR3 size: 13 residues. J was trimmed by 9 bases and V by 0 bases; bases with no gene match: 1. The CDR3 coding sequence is TGCGCCAGCAGCCAAGATCAGGGGGCCATTCAGTACTTC. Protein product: CASSQDQGAIQYF.

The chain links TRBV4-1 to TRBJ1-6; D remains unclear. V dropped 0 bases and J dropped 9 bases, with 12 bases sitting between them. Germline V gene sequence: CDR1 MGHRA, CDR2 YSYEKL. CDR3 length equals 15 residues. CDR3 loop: CASSQEGISGSPLHF. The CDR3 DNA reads TGCGCCAGCAGCCAAGAGGGGATAAGTGGTTCACCCCTCCACTTT.

CDR3 nucleotides: TGTGCCTGGAGTCACGGTGGTTCACCCCTCCACTTT. Amino acids: CAWSHGGSPLHF. The chain couples TRBV30 to TRBJ1-6; D is ambiguous. V lost 2 bases to trimming and J lost 9 bases, with 8 bases between them. Germline V gene sequence: CDR1 GTSNPN, CDR2 SVGIG (reference sequence). The CDR3 length is 12 residues.

In DNA form, the CDR3 reads TGTGCCAGCTCAGGGAATAGCAATCAGCCCCAGCATTTT. Translation: CASSGNSNQPQHF. The rearrangement uses TRBV18 and TRBJ1-5; D unclear. The CDR3 runs to 13 residues. V gave up 5 bases and J gave up 0 bases, with 5 bases separating them. Germline V gene lookup returns CDR1 KGHSH and CDR2 LQKENI. The variable domain in full, with the rest retrieved from reference TRBV18 and TRBJ1-5, is NAGVMQNPRHLVRRRGQEARLRCSPMKGHSHVYWYRQLPEEGLKFMVYLQKENIIDESGMPKERFSAEFPKEGPSILRIQQVVRGDSAAYFCASSGNSNQPQHFGDGTRLSIL.

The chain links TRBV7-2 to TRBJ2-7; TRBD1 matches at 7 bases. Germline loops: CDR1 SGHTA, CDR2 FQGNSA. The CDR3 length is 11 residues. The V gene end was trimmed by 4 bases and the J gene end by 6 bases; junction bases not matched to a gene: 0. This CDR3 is CASSSGGEQYF. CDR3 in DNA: TGTGCCAGCAGCTCAGGGGGCGAGCAGTACTTC.

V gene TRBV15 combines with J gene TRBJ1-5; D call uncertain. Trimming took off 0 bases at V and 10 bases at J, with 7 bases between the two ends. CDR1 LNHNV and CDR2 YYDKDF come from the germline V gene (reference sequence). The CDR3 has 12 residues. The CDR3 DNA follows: TGTGCCACCAGCAGAGATGAAGGACCCCAGCATTTT. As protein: CATSRDEGPQHF.

The CDR3 DNA sequence: TGTGCCTGGGGAGACAGACCTGAAGCTTTCTTT. Amino acid sequence: CAWGDRPEAFF. The chain combines TRBV30 with TRBJ1-1; D perhaps matches TRBD1 (5 bases). CDR1 GTSNPN and CDR2 SVGIG come from the germline V gene (reference sequence). This CDR3 is 11 amino acids long. Trimming removed 5 bases at V and 6 bases at J, with 10 bases between.

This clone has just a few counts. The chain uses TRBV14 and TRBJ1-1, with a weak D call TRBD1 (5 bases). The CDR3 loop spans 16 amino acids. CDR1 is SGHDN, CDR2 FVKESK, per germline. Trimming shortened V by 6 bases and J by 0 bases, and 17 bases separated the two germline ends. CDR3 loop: CASSPSGGFVNTEAFF. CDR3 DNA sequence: TGTGCCAGCAGTCCCTCCGGGGGGTTTGTGAACACTGAAGCTTTCTTT.

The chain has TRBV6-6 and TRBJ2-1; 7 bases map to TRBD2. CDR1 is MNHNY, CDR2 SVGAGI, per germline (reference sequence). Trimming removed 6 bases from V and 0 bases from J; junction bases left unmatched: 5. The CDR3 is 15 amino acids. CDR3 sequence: CASRRAGSSYNEQFF. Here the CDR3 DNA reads TGTGCCAGCAGAAGAGCGGGGAGCTCCTACAATGAGCAGTTCTTC.

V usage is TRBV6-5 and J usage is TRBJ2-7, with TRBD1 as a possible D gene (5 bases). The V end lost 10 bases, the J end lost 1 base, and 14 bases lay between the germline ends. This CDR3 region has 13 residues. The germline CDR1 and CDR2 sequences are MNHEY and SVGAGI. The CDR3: CATRSRDSYEQYF. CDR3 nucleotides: TGTGCCACCCGCTCCAGGGATTCCTACGAGCAGTACTTC.

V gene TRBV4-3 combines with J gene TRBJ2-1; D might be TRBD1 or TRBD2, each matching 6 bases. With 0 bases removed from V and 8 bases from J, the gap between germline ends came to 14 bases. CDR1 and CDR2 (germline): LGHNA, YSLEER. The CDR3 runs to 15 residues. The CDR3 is CASSQDIERGDEQFF. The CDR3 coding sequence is TGCGCCAGCAGCCAAGATATTGAGAGGGGGGATGAGCAGTTCTTC.

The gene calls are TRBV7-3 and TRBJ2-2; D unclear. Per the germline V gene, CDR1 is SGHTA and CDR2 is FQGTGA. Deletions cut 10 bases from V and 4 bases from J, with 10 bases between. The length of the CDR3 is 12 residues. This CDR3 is CATSGPTGELFF. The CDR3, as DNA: TGTGCCACCTCGGGTCCCACCGGGGAGCTGTTTTTT.

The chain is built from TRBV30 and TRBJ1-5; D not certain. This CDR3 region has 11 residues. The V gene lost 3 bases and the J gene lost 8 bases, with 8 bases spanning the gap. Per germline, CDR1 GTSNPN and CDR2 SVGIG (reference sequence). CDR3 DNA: TGTGCCTGGAGGGAAAGGAAGCCCCAGCATTTT. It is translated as CAWRERKPQHF.

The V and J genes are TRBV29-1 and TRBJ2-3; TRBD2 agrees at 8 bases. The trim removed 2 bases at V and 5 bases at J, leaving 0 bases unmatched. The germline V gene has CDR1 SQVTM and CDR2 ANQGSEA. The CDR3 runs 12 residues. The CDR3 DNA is TGCAGCGTTGAACTAGCGGGAGATACGCAGTATTTT. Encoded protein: CSVELAGDTQYF.